This TCR beta chain appears in the sequencing data of a study of T-cell memory formation after mild COVID-19. Study-wide results and caveats: Contracting clones localized mainly to CM and EM when CD4+ and mainly to EMRA when CD8+. In second-wave clones peaking day 37, SARS-CoV-2 specificity remained unconfirmed. Pre-infection memory harbored some responding clones, suggesting cross-reactive memory joined.

Trimming left V 5 bases short and J 4 bases short, with 14 bases between. CDR1 is SEHNR and CDR2 is FQNEAQ in the germline V gene (reference sequence). The CDR3 is made up of 14 amino acids. The TCR alpha and TCR beta cDNA libraries, bearing sample barcodes and UMIs, were generated by 5'RACE using constant-segment primers. TCRdb reanalysed the 5' RACE reads using MiXCR and keeps one entry per CDR3 protein. The sample lists about 340,000 distinct CDR3 sequences; around 15% were seen once. This clonotype has just a few counts. The antigen is undetermined. The V gene is TRBV7-9, the J gene TRBJ2-5; a weak D match, TRBD2 (5 bases). The sequence was obtained from a young man who had mild COVID-19 (a few samples of this study predate the infection). Cell type and time point are not known. Sequenced input: PBMCs or a T cell subset sorted from them (not recorded which). The CDR3 here is CASSPGSGGETQYF. The CDR3 DNA follows: TGTGCCAGCAGCCCGGGGTCGGGTGGAGAGACCCAGTACTTC.